This T cell receptor (beta chain) stems from a study of blood T cell repertoires in COVID-19. Study-wide context: The samples span acute and convalescent COVID-19 from the United States, Italy and Spain. T cells, B-cell-depleted T cells, or PBMCs supplied cDNA or gDNA.

V lost 3 bases, J lost 4 bases, and 15 bases lay in between. Germline CDR1 LNHNV, CDR2 YYDKDF (reference sequence). The CDR3 is 15 residues long. The authors' processing: Estimated nucleated cell counts came from reference gene primer amplification. Sequencing used immunoSEQ multiplex PCR; TCRdb keeps in-frame clones, though not all of them. The V and J calls and clone size were taken over from that table, and D and trimming were inferred from the DNA. The sample holds 200,000 to 300,000 clones; about 85% are singletons and the top ten take approximately 3.3%. This chain joins TRBV15 and TRBJ1-2; perhaps TRBD1 as D (5 bases). The sequence was obtained from a man younger than 35 with active or convalescent COVID-19. Sequenced input: peripheral blood. CDR3 region: CATSSGASISYGYTF. The CDR3 DNA reads as TGTGCCACCAGCAGTGGGGCAAGCATATCCTATGGCTACACCTTC.